The 28 T cell receptor beta chains in this list originate from one sample, sequenced in a study of T cell changes during pregnancy in multiple sclerosis. Libraries were prepared by immunoSEQ multiplex PCR; TCRdb keeps only in-frame clonotypes and omits some of them. The sample has roughly 39,000 clones; approximately 91% are singletons. The sequencing sample was made of PBMCs (not recorded whether the cells were cultured). The receptor source for this set is a female donor with multiple sclerosis, enrolled in a pregnancy study.

The gene calls are TRBV2 and TRBJ2-5, with a weak D call TRBD1 (6 bases). Germline V gene sequence: CDR1 SNHLY, CDR2 FYNNEI. CDR3 length: 13 residues. V was cut by 6 bases and J by 4 bases, with 12 bases left in between. The CDR3 here is CASRNRVGETQYF. CDR3 nucleotide sequence: TGTGCCAGCAGAAACAGGGTAGGAGAGACCCAGTACTTC.

The V and J genes are TRBV14 and TRBJ2-7; no definite D call. Germline assignment: CDR1 SGHDN and CDR2 FVKESK. The CDR3 contains 16 residues. V lost 0 bases, J lost 0 bases, and 12 bases lay in between. For the CDR3, the DNA is TGTGCCAGCAGCCAAGATCAAGCATGGGCCTCCTACGAGCAGTACTTC. Its protein is CASSQDQAWASYEQYF.

V usage is TRBV2 and J usage is TRBJ2-7, with TRBD2 matching over 11 bases. Trimming at V came to 3 bases and at J to 2 bases, leaving 9 bases not matched to a gene. The V gene's germline CDR1 is SNHLY and CDR2 FYNNEI. This CDR3 is 17 amino acids long. The CDR3 protein is CASSDRGVTSGAYEQYF. The CDR3 DNA follows: TGTGCCAGCAGTGATAGAGGAGTGACTAGCGGGGCCTACGAGCAGTACTTC.

The chain recombines TRBV5-1 with TRBJ2-7; D is perhaps TRBD2 (6 bases). This CDR3 spans 15 amino acids. With 0 bases removed from V and 4 bases from J, the gap between germline ends came to 14 bases. Germline CDR1 reads SGHRS; CDR2 reads YFSETQ. The CDR3 DNA follows: TGCGCCAGCAGCTTGGATCACGGAGGAGGGTACGAGCAGTACTTC. Its protein is CASSLDHGGGYEQYF.

The rearrangement uses TRBV5-1 and TRBJ2-7; D remains ambiguous. Germline-derived CDR1 and CDR2 are SGHRS and YFSETQ. This CDR3 spans 15 amino acids. Trimming took off 0 bases at V and 2 bases at J, with 12 bases between the two ends. The CDR3 loop reads CASSLAFGGAYEQYF. DNA for the CDR3: TGCGCCAGCAGCTTGGCCTTCGGCGGAGCCTACGAGCAGTACTTC.

The V call is TRBV10-3, the J call TRBJ2-7; 7 nucleotides agree with TRBD1. The ends lost 4 bases at V and 2 bases at J; junction bases unmatched: 2. This CDR3 contains 13 residues. From germline, CDR1 is ENHRY and CDR2 SYGVKD. DNA of the CDR3: TGTGCCATCAGTGGGGGACAGACCTACGAGCAGTACTTC. This codes for CAISGGQTYEQYF.

CDR3 residues: CASSLGDETYEQYF. The DNA for the CDR3 is TGCGCCAGCAGCTTGGGCGACGAGACCTACGAGCAGTACTTC. The chain is built from TRBV5-1 and TRBJ2-7; D is uncertain. The CDR3 runs to 14 residues. Trimming took off 0 bases at V and 2 bases at J, with 9 bases between the two ends. The germline V gene encodes CDR1 SGHRS and CDR2 YFSETQ.

The V call is TRBV27, the J call TRBJ2-5, with D unclear. V was shortened by 0 bases and J by 4 bases, with 9 bases between the two germline ends. The V gene's germline CDR1 is MNHEY and CDR2 SMNVEV (reference sequence). This CDR3 has 14 amino acids. The chain's CDR3 is CASSLSKLSETQYF. The CDR3 region has the DNA TGTGCCAGCAGTTTATCGAAACTCTCAGAGACCCAGTACTTC.

This rearrangement joins TRBV4-1 to TRBJ1-3, with D tentatively TRBD1 (5 bases). The CDR3 is made up of 16 amino acids. Germline V gene lookup returns CDR1 MGHRA and CDR2 YSYEKL. V shed 1 base and J shed 0 bases, with 10 bases lying between them. The CDR3: CASSQGPGSSGNTIYF. CDR3 nucleotides: TGCGCCAGCAGCCAAGGGCCAGGGAGCTCTGGAAACACCATATATTTT.

The rearrangement links TRBV6-4 to TRBJ2-1; 7 positions match TRBD1. The CDR3 runs to 15 residues. V was pared by 2 bases and J by 6 bases, with 7 bases of the junction left unmatched. Germline CDR1 and CDR2: MRHNA and SNTAGT. In nucleotides, the CDR3 is TGTGCCAGCAGTGACAGGGACAGCGGAGGCAATGAGCAGTTCTTC. This encodes CASSDRDSGGNEQFF.

The genes are TRBV19 and TRBJ2-1, with unresolved D. Looked up from germline, CDR1 is LNHDA and CDR2 is SQIVND (reference sequence). The CDR3 covers 15 residues. Trimming removed 3 bases at V and 8 bases at J, with 17 bases between. The DNA of the CDR3 is TGTGCCAGTAGTATTCGTCAGGAAGGAGAGGATGAGCAGTTCTTC. Translated, it gives CASSIRQEGEDEQFF.

In DNA form, the CDR3 reads TGTGCCAGCTCACCGGGGACTAGCGAGACCCAGTACTTC. This codes for CASSPGTSETQYF. The chain recombines TRBV18 with TRBJ2-5, with 9 bases identical to TRBD2. In germline, CDR1 is KGHSH, CDR2 LQKENI. The CDR3 runs to 13 residues. V lost 3 bases, J lost 5 bases, and 1 base stayed unmatched.

This chain connects TRBV29-1 to TRBJ2-1; 8 nucleotides line up with TRBD1. J was trimmed by 5 bases and V by 7 bases; bases with no gene match: 16. CDR1 SQVTM and CDR2 ANQGSEA come from the germline V gene. The CDR3 length is 16 residues. The chain's CDR3 is CSATDRGERVDNEQFF. For the CDR3, the DNA is TGCAGCGCAACTGACAGGGGCGAGAGAGTGGACAATGAGCAGTTCTTC.

The chain carries TRBV29-1 and TRBJ1-2, with TRBD1 as a possible D gene (5 bases). Trimming took 0 bases from V and 2 from J, leaving 13 bases between them. The germline V gene has CDR1 SQVTM and CDR2 ANQGSEA. This CDR3 comprises 15 residues. The CDR3 DNA sequence: TGCAGCGTTGAAGATCGCGGAGCAGGGAACTATGGCTACACCTTC. This translates into CSVEDRGAGNYGYTF.

This chain uses TRBV5-6 with TRBJ1-2; D not certain. The CDR3 has 12 residues. V was pared by 1 base and J by 6 bases, with 7 bases between. CDR1 is SGHDT and CDR2 is YYEEEE in the germline V gene. The CDR3 sequence is CASSLRRDGYTF. CDR3 DNA sequence: TGTGCCAGCAGCTTGCGAAGGGATGGCTACACCTTC.

The table lists this clone with a few counts. The chain uses TRBV10-3 and TRBJ2-7; perhaps TRBD1 as D (6 bases). This CDR3 has 12 amino acids. Germline V gene data show CDR1 as ENHRY and CDR2 as SYGVKD. Trimming cost V 10 bases and J 0 bases, with 10 bases left between them. The CDR3 sequence: CATGTPSYEQYF. For the CDR3, the DNA is TGTGCCACCGGGACACCCTCCTACGAGCAGTACTTC.

The chain recombines TRBV7-9 with TRBJ2-7; D remains unclear. V was pared by 5 bases and J by 0 bases, with 11 bases between. Germline assignment: CDR1 SEHNR and CDR2 FQNEAQ (reference sequence). CDR3 size: 14 residues. The chain's CDR3 is CASSVTASSYEQYF. CDR3 nucleotide sequence: TGTGCCAGCAGCGTGACTGCGAGCTCCTACGAGCAGTACTTC.

CDR3 region: CASSLEGTSKYNEQFF. In DNA form, the CDR3 reads TGCGCCAGCAGCTTGGAAGGGACTAGTAAGTACAATGAGCAGTTCTTC. V is TRBV5-1 and J is TRBJ2-1; 8 nucleotides agree with TRBD2. From germline, CDR1 is SGHRS and CDR2 YFSETQ. J was trimmed by 4 bases and V by 0 bases; bases with no gene match: 6. The CDR3 is made up of 16 amino acids.

The CDR3: CASSWDRETQYF. The CDR3 DNA reads TGTGCCAGCAGCTGGGATCGGGAGACCCAGTACTTC. This chain joins TRBV11-2 and TRBJ2-5, with D unclear. V shed 4 bases and J shed 5 bases, with 8 bases lying between them. The CDR3 length is 12 residues. In germline, CDR1 is SGHAT, CDR2 FQNNGV.

The V and J genes are TRBV6-4 and TRBJ2-3, with D unclear. V lost 2 bases to trimming and J lost 0 bases, with 12 bases between them. CDR3 length equals 16 residues. Germline assignment: CDR1 MRHNA and CDR2 SNTAGT. The chain's CDR3 is CASSDEAGRSTDTQYF. The CDR3 nucleotides are TGTGCCAGCAGTGACGAAGCAGGTCGTAGCACAGATACGCAGTATTTT.

The rearrangement links TRBV5-6 to TRBJ1-6; D unresolved. Per germline, CDR1 SGHDT and CDR2 YYEEEE. The CDR3 runs 13 residues. The germline V and J ends were trimmed by 5 bases and 10 bases, with 13 bases remaining between them. CDR3 nucleotide sequence: TGTGCCAGCAGAGAAGATCCGGAATCACCCCTCCACTTT. Amino acids: CASREDPESPLHF. Full variable domain (remainder filled in from reference TRBV5-6 and TRBJ1-6): DAGVTQSPTHLIKTRGQQVTLRCSPKSGHDTVSWYQQALGQGPQFIFQYYEEEERQRGNFPDRFSGHQFPNYSSELNVNALLLGDSALYLCASREDPESPLHFGNGTRLTVT.

The chain combines TRBV6-4 with TRBJ1-1; TRBD1 aligns across 7 bases. Per the germline V gene, CDR1 is MRHNA and CDR2 is SNTAGT. The CDR3 totals 14 residues. With 3 bases clipped from V and 1 base from J, the junction kept 2 bases outside the gene matches. DNA for the CDR3: TGTGCCAGCAGTGAAGGGACAGAGAACACTGAAGCTTTCTTT. Protein product: CASSEGTENTEAFF.

V and J are TRBV6-6 and TRBJ2-7, with TRBD2 matching over 8 bases. The trim removed 4 bases at V and 6 bases at J, leaving 8 bases unmatched. Germline CDR1 is MNHNY and CDR2 is SVGAGI (reference sequence). The CDR3 spans 14 residues. The CDR3 region is CASSSSGSLGEQYF. CDR3 DNA sequence: TGTGCCAGCAGTTCCAGCGGGAGCCTGGGCGAGCAGTACTTC.

The chain carries TRBV7-2 and TRBJ1-1; the D is unclear. Germline CDR1 SGHTA, CDR2 FQGNSA. Trimming removed 5 bases from V and 3 bases from J, with 13 bases in between. This CDR3 contains 14 residues. CDR3 in amino acids: CASSILELYTEAFF. Written as DNA, the CDR3 is TGTGCCAGCAGCATACTCGAGCTTTACACTGAAGCTTTCTTT.

The chain couples TRBV6-5 to TRBJ1-3, with D uncertain. The ends were cut back, 10 bases at V and 0 bases at J, with 10 bases in the middle. Germline loops: CDR1 MNHEY, CDR2 SVGAGI. The CDR3 extends over 13 amino acids. CDR3 sequence: CATQSFSGNTIYF. For the CDR3, the DNA is TGTGCCACCCAGTCCTTCTCTGGAAACACCATATATTTT.

The genes are TRBV5-1 and TRBJ2-5; D unresolved. The CDR3 sequence is 14 residues long. Trimming removed 1 base from V and 4 bases from J, with 11 bases in between. CDR1 and CDR2 from the germline V gene are SGHRS and YFSETQ. CDR3 sequence: CASSLTTTGETQYF. Here the CDR3 DNA reads TGCGCCAGCAGCTTGACGACCACCGGAGAGACCCAGTACTTC.

The V gene is TRBV11-2, the J gene TRBJ1-1; D unclear. Per the germline V gene, CDR1 is SGHAT and CDR2 is FQNNGV. V dropped 3 bases and J dropped 11 bases, with 13 bases sitting between them. This CDR3 is built from 12 residues. CDR3 in DNA: TGTGCCAGCAGCTTTGTCGGCGGTTTGGCTTTCTTT. This gives the protein CASSFVGGLAFF.

This rearrangement joins TRBV7-2 to TRBJ2-7; D not resolved. The CDR3 has 14 amino acids. Germline V CDR1 and CDR2: SGHTA, FQGNSA. Trimming took 1 base from V and 3 from J, leaving 10 bases between them. The CDR3 loop is CASSLEQTLYEQYF. CDR3 bases: TGTGCCAGCAGCTTAGAACAGACCCTCTACGAGCAGTACTTC.